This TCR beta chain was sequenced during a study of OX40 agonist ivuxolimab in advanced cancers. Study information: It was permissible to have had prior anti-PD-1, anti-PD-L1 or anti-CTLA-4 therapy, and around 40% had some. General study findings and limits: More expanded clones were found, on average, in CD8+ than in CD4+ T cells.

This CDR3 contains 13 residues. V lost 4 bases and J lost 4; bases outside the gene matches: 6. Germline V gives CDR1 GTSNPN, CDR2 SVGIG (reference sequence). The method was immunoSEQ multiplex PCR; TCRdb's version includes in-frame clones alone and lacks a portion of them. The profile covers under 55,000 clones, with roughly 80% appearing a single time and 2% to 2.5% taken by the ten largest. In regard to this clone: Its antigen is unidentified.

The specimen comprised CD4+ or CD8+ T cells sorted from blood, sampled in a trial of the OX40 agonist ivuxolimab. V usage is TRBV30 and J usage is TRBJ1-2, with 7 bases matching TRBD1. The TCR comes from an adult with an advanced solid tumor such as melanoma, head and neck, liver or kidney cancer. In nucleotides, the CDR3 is TGTGCCTGGACTATCGGGACAGCCTATGGCTACACCTTC. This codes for CAWTIGTAYGYTF.